What follows is one TCR beta chain and its context. Its antigen is unidentified. This sample is drawn from a study of T cell responses to AZD1222 COVID-19 vaccine. Study-level findings and limits: Seropositive AZD1222 recipients at baseline numbered only five or six.

The assay was immunoSEQ multiplex PCR, and TCRdb's table has in-frame clones only and misses some. This sample has about 160,000 clones, with roughly 90% found just once. The germline V gene has CDR1 SNHLY and CDR2 FYNNEI. CDR3 length: 12 residues. After removal of 8 bases from V and 5 bases from J, the junction contained 3 bases not matched to a gene. J is TRBJ2-5 and V is TRBV2; TRBD2 matches 9 bases. The clonotype was recovered from an adult who received the AZD1222 COVID-19 vaccine. The source material was peripheral blood, sampled 28 days after the second AZD1222 dose. CDR3 region: CASAREGETQYF. In DNA, the CDR3 is TGTGCCAGCGCGCGGGAGGGGGAGACCCAGTACTTC. The full variable domain, its missing parts supplied by reference TRBV2 and TRBJ2-5, is EPEVTQTPSHQVTQMGQEVILRCVPISNHLYFYWYRQILGQKVEFLVSFYNNEISEKSEIFDDQFSVERPDGSNFTLKIRSTKLEDSAMYFCASAREGETQYFGPGTRLLVL.